This T cell receptor beta chain comes out of a study of blood T cell repertoires in COVID-19. At the level of the study: Sites in the United States, Italy and Spain provided acute and convalescent COVID-19 samples.

TCRdb keeps only in-frame clones here, not all; method: immunoSEQ multiplex PCR. The sample gives 100,000 to 150,000 clones, approximately 82% of which show up once; 9.7% is in the top ten. The receptor was derived from a man in his forties or fifties with active or convalescent COVID-19. Sequenced input: peripheral blood.

The CDR3 bases are TGTGCCACTCAGGGACAGGGAAACACTGAAGCTTTCTTT. It encodes CATQGQGNTEAFF. The chain carries TRBV10-3 and TRBJ1-1; 9 bases line up with TRBD1. Germline V gene lookup returns CDR1 ENHRY and CDR2 SYGVKD. With 10 bases clipped from V and 2 bases from J, the junction kept 5 bases outside the gene matches. The CDR3 extends over 13 amino acids.